In its sample, the clone carrying this T cell receptor beta chain ranks as medium-sized (0.01 to 0.1%). Its target is unknown. Blood genomic DNA input for TRB amplification was 250-500 ng. CDR1 MNHEY and CDR2 SVGAGI come from the germline V gene. V dropped 4 bases and J dropped 6 bases, with 10 bases sitting between them. The CDR3 sequence is 13 residues long. The data were taken from a study of T and B cells in COVID-19 patients. Study results and caveats: Highly clonal in active COVID-19, TRB repertoires exceeded healthy-donor diversity and richness at recovery.

Multiplex PCR with BIOMED2 TRB-A/B primer pools amplified TRB rearrangements. TCRdb processed the multiplex PCR reads anew with MiXCR; each CDR3 protein has one entry. The table shows 5,400 or so distinct CDR3 sequences, with roughly 29% occurring only once. This TCR was sampled from a human donor with active COVID-19. The rearrangement joins TRBV6-5 to TRBJ1-3; D is ambiguous. Sequencing input: blood. CDR3 sequence reads: CASSSPGANTIYF. In nucleotides, the CDR3 is TGTGCCAGCAGTTCCCCGGGAGCAAACACCATATATTTT.